This TCR beta chain was found in a study of control samples from healthy donors and cancer patients. Generated by immunoSEQ multiplex PCR, the TCRdb table keeps only in-frame clones and is missing some. The table has hundreds of thousands of clones, approximately 90% seen once. The CDR3 has 14 residues. The germline V gene has CDR1 LGHDT and CDR2 YNNKEL (reference sequence). The V end lost 0 bases, the J end lost 9 bases, and 11 bases lay between the germline ends. This clonotype was sampled from a middle-aged man with head and neck cancer. The chain joins TRBV3-1 (or the pseudogene TRBV3-2) to TRBJ2-2; TRBD1 is a possible D gene (5 bases). Source material: PBMCs. Here the CDR3 DNA reads TGTGCCAGCAGCCAAGATGATGGGGCTTGGGAGCTGTTTTTT. Translating it yields CASSQDDGAWELFF.